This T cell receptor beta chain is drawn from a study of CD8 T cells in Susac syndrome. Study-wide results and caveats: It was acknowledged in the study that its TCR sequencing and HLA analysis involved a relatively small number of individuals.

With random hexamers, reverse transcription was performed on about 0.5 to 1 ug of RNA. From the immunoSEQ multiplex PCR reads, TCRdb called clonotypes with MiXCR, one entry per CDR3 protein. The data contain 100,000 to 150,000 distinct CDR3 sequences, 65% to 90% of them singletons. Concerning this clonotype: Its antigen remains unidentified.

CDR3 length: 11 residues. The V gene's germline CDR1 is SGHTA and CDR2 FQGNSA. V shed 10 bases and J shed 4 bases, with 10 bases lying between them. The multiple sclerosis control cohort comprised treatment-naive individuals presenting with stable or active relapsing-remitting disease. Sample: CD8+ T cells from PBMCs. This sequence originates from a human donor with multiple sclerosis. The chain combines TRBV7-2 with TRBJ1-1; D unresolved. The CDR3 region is CATLVVTEAFF. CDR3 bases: TGTGCCACGTTAGTAGTCACTGAAGCTTTCTTT.